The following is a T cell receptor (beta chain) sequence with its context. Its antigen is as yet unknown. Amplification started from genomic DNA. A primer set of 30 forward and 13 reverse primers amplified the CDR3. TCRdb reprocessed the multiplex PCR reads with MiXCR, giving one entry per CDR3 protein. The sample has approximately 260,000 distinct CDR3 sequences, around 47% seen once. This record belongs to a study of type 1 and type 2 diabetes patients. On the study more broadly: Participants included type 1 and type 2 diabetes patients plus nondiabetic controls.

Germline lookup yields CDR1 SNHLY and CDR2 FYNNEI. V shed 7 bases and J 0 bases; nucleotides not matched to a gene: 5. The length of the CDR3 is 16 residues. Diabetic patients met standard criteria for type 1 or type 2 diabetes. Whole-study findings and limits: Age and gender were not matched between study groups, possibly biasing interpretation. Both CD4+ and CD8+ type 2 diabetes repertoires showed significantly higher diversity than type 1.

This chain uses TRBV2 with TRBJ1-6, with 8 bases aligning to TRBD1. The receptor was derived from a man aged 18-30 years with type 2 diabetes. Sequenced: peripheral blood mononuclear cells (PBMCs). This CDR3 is CASNQGASSYNSPLHF. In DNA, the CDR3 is TGTGCCAGCAACCAGGGGGCAAGCTCCTATAATTCACCCCTCCACTTT.